This entry concerns a single T cell receptor (beta chain). Its specificity is unknown. This sample stems from a study of blood T cells in healthy people across ages. Study observations and caveats: Higher diversity and more naive CD4+ cells were features of long-lived donors, compared to aged donors. Estimated diversity across one million T cells was deemed an underestimate. Expanded clonotype shifts may have been confounded, as the donors had an unknown CMV status.

CDR1 is LGHNA, CDR2 YSLEER, per germline. Trimming pared 2 bases from V and 8 bases from J, leaving 16 bases between. The CDR3 is made up of 16 amino acids. Using a J-beta primer mix together with a sample-barcoded 5' primer, a second PCR was run for roughly 7 to 12 cycles. Each cDNA molecule, via a template-switch adaptor with 12 random nucleotides, was tagged. TCRdb redid the calling of the 5' RACE reads with MiXCR, one entry per CDR3 protein. The sample records some 1,800,000 distinct CDR3 sequences, about 39% being singletons. The chain carries TRBV4-3 and TRBJ1-6, with D possibly TRBD1 on 6 matching bases. This sequence originates from a human donor in good health. The sample was blood. CDR3 bases: TGCGCCAGCAGCCAAAACACAGGGCGTTGGGATTCACCCCTCCACTTT. It specifies CASSQNTGRWDSPLHF.